Each of the 32 T cell receptor beta chains below was sequenced from the same sample in a study of blood T cell repertoires in COVID-19. Here immunoSEQ multiplex PCR was the method, and the copy in TCRdb shows in-frame clones only, minus some. Among about 320,000 clones listed, approximately 88% were seen once. The sample consisted of peripheral blood. The origin of the receptors is a man between 18 and 35 years old who had recovered from COVID-19.

V gene TRBV19 combines with J gene TRBJ1-2; TRBD1 aligns across 7 bases. Germline V CDR1 and CDR2: LNHDA, SQIVND (reference sequence). This CDR3 contains 12 residues. Trimming at V came to 8 bases and at J to 2 bases, leaving 2 bases not matched to a gene. Written as DNA, the CDR3 is TGTGCCAGTGGGGACAGAAACTATGGCTACACCTTC. It translates to CASGDRNYGYTF. Supplemented by reference TRBV19 and TRBJ1-2, the full variable domain reads DGGITQSPKYLFRKEGQNVTLSCEQNLNHDAMYWYRQDPGQGLRLIYYSQIVNDFQKGDIAEGYSVSREKKESFPLTVTSAQKNPTAFYLCASGDRNYGYTFGSGTRLTVV.

The chain is built from TRBV7-3 and TRBJ2-5; maybe TRBD2 (7 bases). The CDR3 spans 15 residues. V was pared by 5 bases and J by 2 bases, with 15 bases between. Germline CDR1 is SGHTA and CDR2 is FQGTGA. The CDR3 is CASSETGGSQETQYF. The CDR3 DNA sequence: TGTGCCAGCAGCGAAACGGGGGGCTCGCAAGAGACCCAGTACTTC.

J is TRBJ2-7 and V is TRBV5-6; 11 positions agree with TRBD2. J lost 3 bases, V lost 5 bases, and 7 bases had no gene match. CDR1 and CDR2 from the germline V gene are SGHDT and YYEEEE. The CDR3 runs to 15 residues. CDR3 nucleotide sequence: TGTGCCAGCAGTGATTGGGGACTAGCGGTCTACGAGCAGTACTTC. Its protein is CASSDWGLAVYEQYF.

The chain uses TRBV12-3 or TRBV12-4 and TRBJ1-1, with TRBD1 as a possible D gene (6 bases). The CDR3 totals 13 residues. V lost 7 bases and J lost 1, with 10 bases in between. CDR3 protein: CASTRTANTEAFF. Here the CDR3 DNA reads TGTGCCAGCACCCGGACAGCGAACACTGAAGCTTTCTTT.

This sequence joins TRBV7-2 and TRBJ2-2; D possibly corresponds to TRBD1 (5 bases). The germline V gene has CDR1 SGHTA and CDR2 FQGNSA. Between the trimmed V and J ends, which lost 5 bases and 6 bases, there was a span of 10 bases. The CDR3 totals 13 residues. The CDR3 sequence: CASSKGHPGELFF. In DNA form, the CDR3 reads TGTGCCAGCAGCAAAGGACACCCCGGGGAGCTGTTTTTT.

Remarks on this clone: It is unclear where the CDR3 begins or ends on the DNA, so no DNA is shown, and the CDR3 is as TCRdb lists it. The rearrangement joins TRBV19 to TRBJ2-2; the table's TRBD2 call for D was not verified on the DNA. The CDR3 is 15 amino acids in total, end residues counted. In germline, CDR1 is LNHDA, CDR2 SQIVND (reference sequence). The CDR3 loop reads CASSPSGVGTGSCFF.

This chain links TRBV7-9 with TRBJ2-2; 8 nucleotides align to TRBD1. J gave up 2 bases and V 5 bases, and 10 bases lay outside the gene matches. CDR3 size: 17 residues. Per the germline V gene, CDR1 is SEHNR and CDR2 is FQNEAQ (reference sequence). This CDR3 is CASSPRIGQGNTGELFF. CDR3 nucleotide sequence: TGTGCCAGCAGCCCAAGGATAGGACAGGGTAACACCGGGGAGCTGTTTTTT.

The chain combines TRBV27 with TRBJ2-1; possibly TRBD2 for D (6 bases). The CDR3 contains 12 residues. Trimming left V 5 bases short and J 9 bases short, with 11 bases between. CDR1 MNHEY and CDR2 SMNVEV come from the germline V gene (reference sequence). For the CDR3, the DNA is TGTGCCAGCAGTCGCGGGGACCCTGAGCAGTTCTTC. It encodes CASSRGDPEQFF.

J is TRBJ1-4 and V is TRBV5-1, with D tentatively TRBD1 (5 bases). The V gene lost 7 bases and the J gene lost 5 bases, with 18 bases spanning the gap. CDR3 length: 15 residues. Per the germline V gene, CDR1 is SGHRS and CDR2 is YFSETQ. CDR3: CASLPGGGENEKLFF. The CDR3 DNA follows: TGCGCCAGCCTCCCCGGGGGAGGGGAGAATGAAAAACTGTTTTTT.

The rearrangement uses TRBV5-4 and TRBJ1-5; TRBD1 might be the D (5 bases). The V and J ends lost 2 bases and 1 base respectively, with 16 bases between them. The CDR3 has 17 amino acids. Germline V gene lookup returns CDR1 SGHNT and CDR2 YYREEE (reference sequence). This CDR3 reads CASSFILRDSSNQPQHF. The DNA for the CDR3 is TGTGCCAGCAGCTTTATCCTCCGGGACTCCAGCAATCAGCCCCAGCATTTT.

The chain is built from TRBV4-1 and TRBJ1-1; possibly TRBD1 for D (5 bases). Trimming cost V 0 bases and J 7 bases, with 9 bases left between them. The CDR3 contains 13 residues. Germline V gene sequence: CDR1 MGHRA, CDR2 YSYEKL. CDR3 protein: CASSQDWTLEAFF. Here the CDR3 DNA reads TGCGCCAGCAGCCAAGATTGGACACTTGAAGCTTTCTTT.

CDR3 sequence (DNA): TGTGCCAGCAGATTACTCAGGGATAGCAATCAGCCCCAGCATTTT. Translated, it gives CASRLLRDSNQPQHF. The chain couples TRBV6-6 to TRBJ1-5; D is possibly TRBD1 (5 bases). The CDR3 has 15 amino acids. The germline CDR1 and CDR2 sequences are MNHNY and SVGAGI (reference sequence). V was pared by 6 bases and J by 0 bases, with 12 bases between.

The gene calls are TRBV25-1 and TRBJ1-2; 7 nucleotides align to TRBD1. Germline V gene lookup returns CDR1 MGHDK and CDR2 SYGVNS. J was trimmed by 8 bases and V by 4 bases; bases with no gene match: 7. The CDR3 has 13 amino acids. The CDR3 region is CASSVSTGTGYTF. CDR3 bases: TGTGCCAGCAGTGTTTCGACAGGGACCGGCTACACCTTC.

The V call is TRBV5-8, the J call TRBJ2-1; TRBD2 matches at 8 bases. V dropped 7 bases and J dropped 2; count of bases not matched to a gene: 8. CDR1 and CDR2 (germline): SGHTS, YDEGEE. This CDR3 contains 15 residues. The CDR3 protein is CASQPGGKPYNEQFF. CDR3 in DNA: TGTGCCAGCCAACCGGGAGGGAAGCCCTACAATGAGCAGTTCTTC.

The chain recombines TRBV30 with TRBJ1-2, with 7 bases fitting TRBD1. J lost 6 bases, V lost 1 base, and 8 bases had no gene match. This CDR3 region has 14 residues. The V gene's germline CDR1 is GTSNPN and CDR2 SVGIG (reference sequence). DNA of the CDR3: TGTGCCTGGAGTGGACGGAGGGACAGAAATGGCTACACCTTC. Its translation: CAWSGRRDRNGYTF. The full variable domain, its missing parts supplied by reference TRBV30 and TRBJ1-2, is SQTIHQWPATLVQPVGSPLSLECTVEGTSNPNLYWYRQAAGRGLQLLFYSVGIGQISSEVPQNLSASRPQDRQFILSSKKLLLSDSGFYLCAWSGRRDRNGYTFGSGTRLTVV.

The chain carries TRBV25-1 and TRBJ2-7, with no clear D. V lost 4 bases to trimming and J lost 5 bases, with 12 bases between them. The CDR3 totals 13 residues. The germline gives CDR1 MGHDK, CDR2 SYGVNS. CDR3: CASSAFRSHEQYF. The DNA of the CDR3 is TGTGCCAGCAGTGCTTTCCGGTCCCACGAGCAGTACTTC.

The rearrangement uses TRBV27 and TRBJ2-7, with TRBD1 as a possible D gene (5 bases). This CDR3 region has 13 residues. Germline V gives CDR1 MNHEY, CDR2 SMNVEV (reference sequence). Trimming pared 8 bases from V and 5 bases from J, leaving 16 bases between. CDR3 region: CASWESGIDEQYF. DNA for the CDR3: TGTGCCAGCTGGGAATCAGGGATTGACGAGCAGTACTTC.

The count of this clone is one. The J gene is TRBJ1-3, the V gene TRBV9; the match to TRBD1 covers 7 bases. Per germline, CDR1 SGDLS and CDR2 YYNGEE. The CDR3 consists of 23 residues. Unmatched junction bases numbered 24, after V lost 0 bases and J lost 0 bases. The CDR3 region has the DNA TGTGCCAGCAGCGTAGGCATCAGTGGTCGAAGTTCGGGGACAGCTTTCTCTGGAAACACCATATATTTT. This codes for CASSVGISGRSSGTAFSGNTIYF. Drawing the rest from reference TRBV9 and TRBJ1-3, the complete variable domain is DSGVTQTPKHLITATGQRVTLRCSPRSGDLSVYWYQQSLDQGLQFLIQYYNGEERAKGNILERFSAQQFPDLHSELNLSSLELGDSALYFCASSVGISGRSSGTAFSGNTIYFGEGSWLTVV.

The chain links TRBV9 to TRBJ2-1, with 7 bases matching TRBD2. V lost 0 bases and J lost 2; bases outside the gene matches: 14. Germline assignment: CDR1 SGDLS and CDR2 YYNGEE. This CDR3 has 19 residues. This chain's CDR3 is CASSVGIAGGPGAYNEQFF. CDR3 nucleotide sequence: TGTGCCAGCAGCGTAGGTATAGCGGGCGGGCCGGGAGCCTACAATGAGCAGTTCTTC.

Here the CDR3 reads CATRAADYGYTF. CDR3 bases: TGTGCCACCCGCGCGGCGGACTATGGCTACACCTTC. This chain uses TRBV6-5 with TRBJ1-2; unclear D gene. CDR1 MNHEY and CDR2 SVGAGI come from the germline V gene. V was shortened by 10 bases and J by 3 bases, with 12 bases between the two germline ends. This CDR3 is 12 amino acids long.

This chain links TRBV4-3 with TRBJ1-1; D ambiguous. The CDR3 loop spans 14 amino acids. Germline CDR1 reads LGHNA; CDR2 reads YSLEER. Deletions cut 0 bases from V and 10 bases from J, with 15 bases between. CDR3 region: CASSQDLPRPTAFF. CDR3 sequence (DNA): TGCGCCAGCAGCCAAGATCTCCCGCGCCCCACAGCTTTCTTT.

V and J are TRBV5-1 and TRBJ1-2; D remains ambiguous. Trimming took 3 bases from V and 6 from J, leaving 15 bases between them. The CDR3 spans 14 residues. Germline V gene data show CDR1 as SGHRS and CDR2 as YFSETQ. The CDR3 nucleotides are TGCGCCAGCAGCTCCTCTGGAGATCCTAATGGCTACACCTTC. It encodes CASSSSGDPNGYTF.

This chain uses TRBV9 with TRBJ2-4; weak D call: TRBD2 (5 bases). The CDR3 runs to 18 residues. The V gene lost 2 bases and the J gene lost 0 bases, with 18 bases spanning the gap. CDR1 and CDR2 from the germline V gene are SGDLS and YYNGEE. DNA for the CDR3: TGTGCCAGCAGCGTCGCCCCGTTAGCGACTCTAGCCAAAAACATTCAGTACTTC. Protein: CASSVAPLATLAKNIQYF.

About this clone itself: Different DNA sequences within this sample yield the same CDR3. CDR3 in DNA: TGCGCCAGCAGCCCCGACTCCACTAATGAAAAACTGTTTTTT. Its translation: CASSPDSTNEKLFF. V is TRBV5-1 and J is TRBJ1-4; no definite D call. This CDR3 is 14 amino acids long. Germline CDR1 is SGHRS and CDR2 is YFSETQ. Trimming took off 4 bases at V and 2 bases at J, with 9 bases between the two ends.

The chain combines TRBV4-2 with TRBJ2-7; 8 bases fit TRBD2. Germline values: CDR1 LGHNA, CDR2 YNFKEQ. V lost 0 bases and J lost 0; bases outside the gene matches: 4. The CDR3 runs 16 residues. The CDR3 DNA sequence: TGTGCCAGCAGCCAAGACGCGGGGGGTCCCTCCTACGAGCAGTACTTC. This translates into CASSQDAGGPSYEQYF.

V and J are TRBV15 and TRBJ1-6, with 12 bases matching TRBD1. J gave up 7 bases and V 8 bases, and 0 bases lay outside the gene matches. The CDR3 runs to 13 residues. Germline loops: CDR1 LNHNV, CDR2 YYDKDF (reference sequence). The CDR3 region is CATGTGGNSPLHF. In nucleotides, the CDR3 is TGTGCCACCGGGACAGGGGGCAATTCACCCCTCCACTTT.

The chain is built from TRBV18 and TRBJ1-5, with a possible D match to TRBD1 (6 bases). V was shortened by 5 bases and J by 6 bases, with 8 bases between the two germline ends. In germline, CDR1 is KGHSH, CDR2 LQKENI. The CDR3 has 12 residues. In DNA, the CDR3 is TGTGCCAGCTCAAAAGGGGGTCAGCCCCAGCATTTT. This codes for CASSKGGQPQHF.

This chain joins TRBV4-1 and TRBJ1-1; no definite D call. The CDR3 consists of 13 residues. V shed 4 bases and J shed 2 bases, with 8 bases lying between them. The germline gives CDR1 MGHRA, CDR2 YSYEKL. CDR3 nucleotide sequence: TGCGCCAGCAGCCTGGCTAGTAACACTGAAGCTTTCTTT. Its translation is CASSLASNTEAFF.

This clone was counted a single time. The rearrangement links TRBV13 to TRBJ2-5; D may be TRBD2 (6 bases). Trimming pared 4 bases from V and 5 bases from J, leaving 11 bases between. This CDR3 has 13 residues. The germline gives CDR1 PRHDT, CDR2 FYEKMQ (reference sequence). Here the CDR3 reads CASSSGSTETQYF. In nucleotides, the CDR3 is TGTGCCAGCAGCTCCGGGAGTACGGAGACCCAGTACTTC.

This chain joins TRBV5-1 and TRBJ1-1; TRBD1 is a possible D gene (6 bases). The CDR3 is 13 residues long. From germline, CDR1 is SGHRS and CDR2 YFSETQ. V was shortened by 3 bases and J by 2 bases, with 8 bases between the two germline ends. The CDR3 bases are TGCGCCAGCAGCTGGACAGAAAACACTGAAGCTTTCTTT. Translation gives CASSWTENTEAFF. The full variable domain, completed using reference TRBV5-1 and TRBJ1-1, is KAGVTQTPRYLIKTRGQQVTLSCSPISGHRSVSWYQQTPGQGLQFLFEYFSETQRNKGNFPGRFSGRQFSNSRSEMNVSTLELGDSALYLCASSWTENTEAFFGQGTRLTVV.

V gene TRBV19 combines with J gene TRBJ1-1; 8 bases map to TRBD1. In germline, CDR1 is LNHDA, CDR2 SQIVND (reference sequence). The CDR3 has 14 residues. The J segment lost 3 bases and the V segment lost 4 bases, leaving 4 bases of the junction unmatched. CDR3 in DNA: TGTGCCAGTAGTACCGGGACAGGCCACACTGAAGCTTTCTTT. It is translated as CASSTGTGHTEAFF. The variable domain in full, with the rest retrieved from reference TRBV19 and TRBJ1-1, is DGGITQSPKYLFRKEGQNVTLSCEQNLNHDAMYWYRQDPGQGLRLIYYSQIVNDFQKGDIAEGYSVSREKKESFPLTVTSAQKNPTAFYLCASSTGTGHTEAFFGQGTRLTVV.

The chain is built from TRBV7-2 and TRBJ1-3, with 7 bases lining up with TRBD1. The CDR3 contains 16 residues. Germline V lookup: CDR1 SGHTA, CDR2 FQGNSA. V trimming: 0 bases; J trimming: 3 bases; junction bases outside the gene matches: 5. The CDR3 reads CASSLALTGFGNTIYF. The CDR3 nucleotides read TGTGCCAGCAGCTTAGCCCTGACAGGGTTTGGAAACACCATATATTTT.